This TCR beta chain was retrieved from a study of T-cell reconstitution after alpha-beta-depleted transplantation in children. This CDR3 has 16 residues. Trimming left V 5 bases short and J 0 bases short, with 14 bases between. Germline CDR1 and CDR2: SGHTA and FQGNSA. Researchers prepared the TCRbeta library using unique molecular identifiers, the study reports. From the PCR reads, TCRdb called clonotypes with MiXCR, one entry per CDR3 protein. This sample has 500,000 to 750,000 distinct CDR3 sequences, with about a quarter found just once. This chain uses TRBV7-2 with TRBJ2-1, with TRBD2 as a possible D gene (6 bases). The receptor was isolated from a boy younger than two with Wiskott-Aldrich syndrome, due to receive a stem cell transplant. This specimen was PBMCs, taken before TCRalphabeta/CD19-depleted stem cell transplant. CDR3 sequence: CASSRGTQSSYNEQFF. In DNA form, the CDR3 reads TGTGCCAGCAGCCGCGGGACCCAAAGCTCCTACAATGAGCAGTTCTTC.